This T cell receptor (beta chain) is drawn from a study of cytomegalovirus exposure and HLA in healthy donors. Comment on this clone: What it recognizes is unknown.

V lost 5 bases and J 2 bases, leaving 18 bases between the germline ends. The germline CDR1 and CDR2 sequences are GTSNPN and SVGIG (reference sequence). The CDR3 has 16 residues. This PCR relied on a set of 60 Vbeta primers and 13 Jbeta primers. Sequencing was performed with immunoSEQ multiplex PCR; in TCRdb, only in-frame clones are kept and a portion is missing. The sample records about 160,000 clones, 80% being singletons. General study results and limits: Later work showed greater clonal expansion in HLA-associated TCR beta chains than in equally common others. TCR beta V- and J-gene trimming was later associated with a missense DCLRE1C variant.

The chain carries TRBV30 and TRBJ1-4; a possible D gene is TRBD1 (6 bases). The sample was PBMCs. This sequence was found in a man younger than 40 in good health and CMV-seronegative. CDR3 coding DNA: TGTGCCTGGGGTTTTAACACAGGGCCCACTAATGAAAAACTGTTTTTT. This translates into CAWGFNTGPTNEKLFF.